The TCR beta chain under discussion was sequenced for a study of CD8+ T cells in alopecia areata. V gave up 0 bases and J gave up 5 bases, with 5 bases separating them. This CDR3 is built from 13 residues. CDR1 MNHEY and CDR2 SVGAGI come from the germline V gene. RNA was isolated and reverse transcribed to cDNA, the sequencing template. The assay was immunoSEQ multiplex PCR, and TCRdb's table has in-frame clones only and misses some. The sample holds 95,000 to 110,000 clones, around 59% seen once. In regard to this clone: Its matching antigen is unknown.

Notes on the study in general: Sharing of TCR sequences between patients (possibly for HLA-related reasons) was less clear than in mice.

V is TRBV6-5 and J is TRBJ1-5; no reliable D call. This TCR came from a human donor in good health. The source material was CD4+ T cells sorted from blood. The CDR3 region is CASSYSQDQPQHF. The CDR3 DNA follows: TGTGCCAGCAGTTACTCTCAGGATCAGCCCCAGCATTTT.